This T cell receptor beta chain was documented in a study of blood T cell repertoires in COVID-19. Participant ages covered about 18 to 100 years across 24 US areas. Grouping used clinical history reported by participants in a survey and questionnaire. Trimming cost V 0 bases and J 2 bases, with 10 bases left between them. Germline V gives CDR1 SEHNR, CDR2 FQNEAQ (reference sequence). The length of the CDR3 is 15 residues. Authors' methods: For nucleated cells, counts were estimated from reference gene primer amplification. Repertoires were generated with immunoSEQ multiplex PCR, while TCRdb's copy carries only in-frame clones and drops some. Clonal size and the V and J genes are those of that table, whereas D and trimming came from the DNA. The table has 150,000 or so clones, over 80% seen once.

This chain connects TRBV7-9 to TRBJ2-5, with D tentatively TRBD1 (5 bases). The sequencing input was PBMCs or T cells enriched from blood (not recorded which). This clonotype originated in a man aged 70-80 years who had been exposed to COVID-19. The CDR3: CASSLAVTVQETQYF. CDR3 nucleotides: TGTGCCAGCAGCTTAGCGGTGACAGTTCAAGAGACCCAGTACTTC.